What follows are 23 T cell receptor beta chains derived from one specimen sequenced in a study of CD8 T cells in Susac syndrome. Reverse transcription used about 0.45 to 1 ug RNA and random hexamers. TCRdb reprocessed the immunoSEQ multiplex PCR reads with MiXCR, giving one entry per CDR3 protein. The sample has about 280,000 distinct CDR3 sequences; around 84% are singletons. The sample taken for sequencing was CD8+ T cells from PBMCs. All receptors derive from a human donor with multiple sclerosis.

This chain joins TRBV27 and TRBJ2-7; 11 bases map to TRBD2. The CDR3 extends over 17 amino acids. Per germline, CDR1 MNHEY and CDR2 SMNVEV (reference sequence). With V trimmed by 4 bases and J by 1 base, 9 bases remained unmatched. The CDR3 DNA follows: TGTGCCAGCAGTTCACTAGCGGGAGAAGGTACATCCTACGAGCAGTACTTC. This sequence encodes CASSSLAGEGTSYEQYF.

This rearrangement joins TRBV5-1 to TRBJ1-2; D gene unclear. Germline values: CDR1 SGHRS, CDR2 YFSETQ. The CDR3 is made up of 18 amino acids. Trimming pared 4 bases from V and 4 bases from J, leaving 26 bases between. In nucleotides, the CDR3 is TGCGCCAGCAGCCCTGCGACCGCCTTAGCCCCAGGTCCCTATGGCTACACCTTC. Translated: CASSPATALAPGPYGYTF.

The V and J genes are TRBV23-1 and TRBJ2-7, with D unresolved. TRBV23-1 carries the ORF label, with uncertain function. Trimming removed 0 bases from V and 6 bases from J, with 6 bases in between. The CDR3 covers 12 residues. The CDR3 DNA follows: TGCGCCAGCAGTCAATCCTCCCTCGAGCAGTACTTC. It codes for CASSQSSLEQYF.

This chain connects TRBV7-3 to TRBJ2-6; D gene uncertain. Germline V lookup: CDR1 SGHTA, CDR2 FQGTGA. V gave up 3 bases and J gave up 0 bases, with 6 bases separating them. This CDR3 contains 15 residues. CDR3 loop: CASSLMDSGANVLTF. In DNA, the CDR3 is TGTGCCAGCAGCTTGATGGACTCTGGGGCCAACGTCCTGACTTTC.

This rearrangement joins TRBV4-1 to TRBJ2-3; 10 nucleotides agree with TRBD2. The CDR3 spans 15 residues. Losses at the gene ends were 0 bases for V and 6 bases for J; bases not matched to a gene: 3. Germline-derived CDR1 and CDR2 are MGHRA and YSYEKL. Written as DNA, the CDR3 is TGCGCCAGCAGCCAAGAAGCGGGAGGGCCGGATACGCAGTATTTT. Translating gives CASSQEAGGPDTQYF.

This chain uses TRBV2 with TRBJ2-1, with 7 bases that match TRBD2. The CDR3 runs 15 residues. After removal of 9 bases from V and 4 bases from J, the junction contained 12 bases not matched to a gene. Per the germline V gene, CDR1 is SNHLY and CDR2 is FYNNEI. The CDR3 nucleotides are TGTGCCAGTTCGACCGGGACTACCCCGTACAATGAGCAGTTCTTC. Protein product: CASSTGTTPYNEQFF.

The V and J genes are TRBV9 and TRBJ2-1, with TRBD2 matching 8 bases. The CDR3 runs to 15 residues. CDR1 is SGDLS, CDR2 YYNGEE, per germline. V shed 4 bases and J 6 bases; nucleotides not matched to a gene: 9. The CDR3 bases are TGTGCCAGCAGCCCCCGGGGGGGAGCGGTCAATGAGCAGTTCTTC. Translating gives CASSPRGGAVNEQFF.

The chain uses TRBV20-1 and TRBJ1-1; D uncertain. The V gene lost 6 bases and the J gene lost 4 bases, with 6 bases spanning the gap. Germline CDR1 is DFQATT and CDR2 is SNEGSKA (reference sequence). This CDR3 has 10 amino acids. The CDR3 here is CSASFTEAFF. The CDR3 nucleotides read TGCAGTGCCTCATTCACTGAAGCTTTCTTT.

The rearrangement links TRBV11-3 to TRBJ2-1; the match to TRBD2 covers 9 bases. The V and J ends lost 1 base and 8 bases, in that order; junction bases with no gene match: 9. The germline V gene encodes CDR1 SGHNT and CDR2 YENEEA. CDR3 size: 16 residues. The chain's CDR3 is CASSLVVAGEEDEQFF. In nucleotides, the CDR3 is TGTGCCAGCAGCTTAGTTGTAGCGGGAGAAGAGGATGAGCAGTTCTTC.

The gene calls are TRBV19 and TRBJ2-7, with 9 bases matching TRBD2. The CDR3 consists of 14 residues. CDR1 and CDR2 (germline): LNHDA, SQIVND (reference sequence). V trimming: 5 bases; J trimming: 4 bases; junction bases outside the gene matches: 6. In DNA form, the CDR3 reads TGTGCCAGTAGTTTAGCGGGAGTGTGGTACGAGCAGTACTTC. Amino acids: CASSLAGVWYEQYF.

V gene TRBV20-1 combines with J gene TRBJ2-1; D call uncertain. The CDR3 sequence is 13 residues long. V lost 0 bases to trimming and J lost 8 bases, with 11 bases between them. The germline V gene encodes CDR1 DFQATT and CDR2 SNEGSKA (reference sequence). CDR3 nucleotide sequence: TGCAGTGCTAGAGATTTCCGTGGGCATGAGCAGTTCTTC. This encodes CSARDFRGHEQFF.

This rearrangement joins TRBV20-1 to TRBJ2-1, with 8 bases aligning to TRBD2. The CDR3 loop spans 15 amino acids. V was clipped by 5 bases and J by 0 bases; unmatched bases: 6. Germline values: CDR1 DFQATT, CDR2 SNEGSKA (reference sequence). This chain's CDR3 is CSAPREGSSYNEQFF. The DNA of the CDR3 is TGCAGTGCTCCCCGGGAGGGGAGCTCCTACAATGAGCAGTTCTTC.

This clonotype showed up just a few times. For the CDR3, the DNA is TGTGCCAGCAGTGATCCCAAGTCAAGGGCAGGCCCAAATTCACCCCTCCACTTT. Translated, it gives CASSDPKSRAGPNSPLHF. The V call is TRBV2, the J call TRBJ1-6; D is ambiguous. The CDR3 is made up of 18 amino acids. Germline CDR1 is SNHLY and CDR2 is FYNNEI. Trimming shortened V by 3 bases and J by 7 bases, and 22 bases separated the two germline ends.

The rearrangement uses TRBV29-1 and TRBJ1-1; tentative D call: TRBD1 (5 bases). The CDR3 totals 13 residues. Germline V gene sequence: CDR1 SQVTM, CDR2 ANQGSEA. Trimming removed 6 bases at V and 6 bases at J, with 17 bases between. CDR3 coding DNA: TGCAGCGTCCCAGGGCCCCACGGAGCTGAAGCTTTCTTT. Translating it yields CSVPGPHGAEAFF.

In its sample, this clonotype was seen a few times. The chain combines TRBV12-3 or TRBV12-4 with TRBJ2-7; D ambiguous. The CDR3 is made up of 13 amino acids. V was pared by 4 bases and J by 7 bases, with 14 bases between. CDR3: CASSSRTEWEQYF. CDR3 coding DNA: TGTGCCAGCAGTTCCCGGACCGAGTGGGAGCAGTACTTC.

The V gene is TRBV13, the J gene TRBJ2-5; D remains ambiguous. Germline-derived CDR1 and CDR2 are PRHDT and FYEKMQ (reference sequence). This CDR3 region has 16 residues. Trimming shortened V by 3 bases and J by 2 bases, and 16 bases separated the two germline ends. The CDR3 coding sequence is TGTGCCAGCAGCTTTCATATGGATGGGGATCAAGAGACCCAGTACTTC. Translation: CASSFHMDGDQETQYF.

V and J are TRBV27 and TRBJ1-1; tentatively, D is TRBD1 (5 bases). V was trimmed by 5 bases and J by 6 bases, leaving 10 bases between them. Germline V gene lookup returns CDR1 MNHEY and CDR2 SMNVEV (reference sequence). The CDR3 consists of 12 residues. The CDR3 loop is CASSIQGSEAFF. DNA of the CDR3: TGTGCCAGCAGTATCCAGGGCTCTGAAGCTTTCTTT.

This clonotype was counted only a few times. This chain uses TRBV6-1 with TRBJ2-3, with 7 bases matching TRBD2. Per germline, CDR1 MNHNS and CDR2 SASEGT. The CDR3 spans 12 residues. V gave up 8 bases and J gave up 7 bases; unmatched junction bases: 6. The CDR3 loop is CASGGERNTQYF. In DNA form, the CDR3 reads TGTGCCAGCGGGGGGGAACGGAATACGCAGTATTTT.

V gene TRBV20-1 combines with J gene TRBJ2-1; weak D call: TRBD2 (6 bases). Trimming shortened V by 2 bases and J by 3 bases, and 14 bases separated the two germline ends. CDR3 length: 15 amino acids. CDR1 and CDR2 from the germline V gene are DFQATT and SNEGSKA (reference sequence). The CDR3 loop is CSARLLPSDYNEQFF. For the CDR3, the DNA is TGCAGTGCTAGATTGTTGCCTAGCGACTACAATGAGCAGTTCTTC.

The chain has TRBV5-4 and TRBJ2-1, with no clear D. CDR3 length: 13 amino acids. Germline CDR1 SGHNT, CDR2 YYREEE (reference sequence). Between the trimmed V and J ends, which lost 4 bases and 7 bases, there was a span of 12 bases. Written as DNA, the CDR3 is TGTGCCAGCAGCCCGAGGACCGTAAATGAGCAGTTCTTC. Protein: CASSPRTVNEQFF.

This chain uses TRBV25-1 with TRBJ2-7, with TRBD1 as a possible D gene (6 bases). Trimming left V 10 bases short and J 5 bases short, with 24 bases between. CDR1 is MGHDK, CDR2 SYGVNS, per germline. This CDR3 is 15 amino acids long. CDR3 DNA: TGTGCCACCCAACCCCTAGACAGGATCACCGACGAGCAGTACTTC. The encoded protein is CATQPLDRITDEQYF.

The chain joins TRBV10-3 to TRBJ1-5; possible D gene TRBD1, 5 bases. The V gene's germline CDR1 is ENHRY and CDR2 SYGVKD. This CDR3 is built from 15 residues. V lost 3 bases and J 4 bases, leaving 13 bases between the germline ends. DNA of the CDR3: TGTGCCATCAGTGACTCCGGGACGGATAATCAGCCCCAGCATTTT. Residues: CAISDSGTDNQPQHF.

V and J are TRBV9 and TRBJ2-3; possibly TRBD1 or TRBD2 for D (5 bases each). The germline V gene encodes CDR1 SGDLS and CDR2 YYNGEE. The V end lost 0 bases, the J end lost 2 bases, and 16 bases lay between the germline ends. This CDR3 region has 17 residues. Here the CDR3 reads CASSVAGTDQPTDTQYF. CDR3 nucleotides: TGTGCCAGCAGCGTAGCTGGGACGGATCAACCCACAGATACGCAGTATTTT.